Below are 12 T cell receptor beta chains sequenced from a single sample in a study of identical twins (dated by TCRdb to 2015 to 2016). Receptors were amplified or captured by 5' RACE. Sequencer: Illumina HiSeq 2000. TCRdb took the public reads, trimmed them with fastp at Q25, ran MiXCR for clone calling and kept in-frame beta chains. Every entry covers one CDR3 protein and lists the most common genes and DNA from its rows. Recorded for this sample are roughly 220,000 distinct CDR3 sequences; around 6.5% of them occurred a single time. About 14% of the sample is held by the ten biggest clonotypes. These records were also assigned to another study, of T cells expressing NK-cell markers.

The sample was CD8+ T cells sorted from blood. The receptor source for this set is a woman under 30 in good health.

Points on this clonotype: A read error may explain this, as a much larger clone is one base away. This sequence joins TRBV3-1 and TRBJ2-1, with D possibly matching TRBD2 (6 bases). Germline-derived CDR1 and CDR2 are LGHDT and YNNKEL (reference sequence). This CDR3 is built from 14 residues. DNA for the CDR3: TGTGCCTGCAGCCGACCGGGACTTCCCAATGAGCAGTTCTTC. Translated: CACSRPGLPNEQFF.

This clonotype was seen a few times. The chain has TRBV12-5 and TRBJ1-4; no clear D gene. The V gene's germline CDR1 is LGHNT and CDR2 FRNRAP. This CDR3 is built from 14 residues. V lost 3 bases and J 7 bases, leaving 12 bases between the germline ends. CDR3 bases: TGTGCTAGTGGTTTTGACCTGAGGAGTGAAAAACTGTTTTTT. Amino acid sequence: CASGFDLRSEKLFF.

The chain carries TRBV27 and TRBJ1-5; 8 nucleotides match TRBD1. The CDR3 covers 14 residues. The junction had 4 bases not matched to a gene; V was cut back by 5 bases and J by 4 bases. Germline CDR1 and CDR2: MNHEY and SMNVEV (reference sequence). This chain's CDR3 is CASSDRGRNQPQHF. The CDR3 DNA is TGTGCCAGCAGTGACAGGGGTAGGAATCAGCCCCAGCATTTT.

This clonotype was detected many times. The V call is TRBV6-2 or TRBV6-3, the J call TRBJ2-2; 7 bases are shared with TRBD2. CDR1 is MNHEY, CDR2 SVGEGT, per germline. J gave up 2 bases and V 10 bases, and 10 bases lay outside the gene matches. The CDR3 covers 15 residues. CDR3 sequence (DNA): TGTGCCACTGAGATGGGACTACCCAACACCGGGGAGCTGTTTTTT. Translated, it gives CATEMGLPNTGELFF.

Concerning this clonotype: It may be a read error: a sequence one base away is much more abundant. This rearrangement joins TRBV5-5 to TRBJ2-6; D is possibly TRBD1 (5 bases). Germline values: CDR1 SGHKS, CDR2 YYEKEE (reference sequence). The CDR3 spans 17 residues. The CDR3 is CASSLWPPSSGANVPTF. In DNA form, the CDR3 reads TGTGCCAGCAGCTTGTGGCCGCCGAGCTCTGGGGCCAACGTCCCGACTTTC.

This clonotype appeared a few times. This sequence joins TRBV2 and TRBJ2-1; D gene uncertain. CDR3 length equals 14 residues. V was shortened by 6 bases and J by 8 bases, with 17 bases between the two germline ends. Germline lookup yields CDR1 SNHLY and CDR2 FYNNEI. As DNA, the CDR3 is TGTGCCAGCAGCGCCCTAGTACTCCCGGATGAGCAGTTCTTC. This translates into CASSALVLPDEQFF.

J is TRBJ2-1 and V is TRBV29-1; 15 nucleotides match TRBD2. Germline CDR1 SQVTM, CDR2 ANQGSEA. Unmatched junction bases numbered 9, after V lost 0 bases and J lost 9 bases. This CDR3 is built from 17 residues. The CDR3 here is CSVEDPRTSGGAAEQFF. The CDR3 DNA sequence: TGCAGCGTTGAAGATCCGCGGACTAGCGGGGGGGCGGCTGAGCAGTTCTTC.

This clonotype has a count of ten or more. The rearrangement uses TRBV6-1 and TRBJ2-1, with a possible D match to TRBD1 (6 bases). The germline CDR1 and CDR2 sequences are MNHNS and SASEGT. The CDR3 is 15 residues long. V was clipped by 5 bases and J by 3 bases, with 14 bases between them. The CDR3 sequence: CASSPERGSYNEQFF. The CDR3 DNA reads TGTGCCAGCAGTCCCGAGAGGGGGAGCTACAATGAGCAGTTCTTC.

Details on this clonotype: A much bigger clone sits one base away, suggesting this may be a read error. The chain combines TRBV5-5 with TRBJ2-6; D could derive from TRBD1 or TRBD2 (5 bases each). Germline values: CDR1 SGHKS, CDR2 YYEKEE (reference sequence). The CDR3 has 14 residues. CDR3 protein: CASSRGDGANVPTF. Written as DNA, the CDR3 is TGTGCCAGCAGCCGAGGGGACGGGGCCAACGTCCCGACTTTC.

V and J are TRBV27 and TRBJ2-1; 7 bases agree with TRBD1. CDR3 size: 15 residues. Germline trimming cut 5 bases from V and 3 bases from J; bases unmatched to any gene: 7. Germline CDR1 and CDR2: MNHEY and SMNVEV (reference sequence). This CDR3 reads CASSADRDNYNEQFF. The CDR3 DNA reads TGTGCCAGCAGTGCTGACAGGGACAACTACAATGAGCAGTTCTTC.

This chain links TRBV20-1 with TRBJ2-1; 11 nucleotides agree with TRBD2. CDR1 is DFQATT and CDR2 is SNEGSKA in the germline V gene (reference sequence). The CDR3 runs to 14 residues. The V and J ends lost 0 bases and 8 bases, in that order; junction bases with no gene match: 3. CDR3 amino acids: CSARDLAGGYEQFF. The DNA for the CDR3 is TGCAGTGCTAGAGATCTAGCGGGGGGCTATGAGCAGTTCTTC.

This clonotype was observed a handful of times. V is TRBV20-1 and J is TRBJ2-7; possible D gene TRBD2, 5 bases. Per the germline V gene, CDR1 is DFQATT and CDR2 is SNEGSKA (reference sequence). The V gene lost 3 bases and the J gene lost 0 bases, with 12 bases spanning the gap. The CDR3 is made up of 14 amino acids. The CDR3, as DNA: TGCAGTGCTAGTGACAAGCGGCACTCCTACGAGCAGTACTTC. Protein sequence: CSASDKRHSYEQYF.